This TCR beta chain was sequenced during a study of T cells in Graves' hyperthyroidism and ophthalmopathy. Findings and caveats of the study: The model identified upcoming ophthalmopathy a median approximately seven months ahead of onset.

There are a few counts of this clonotype. Its antigen remains unidentified. Trimming removed 4 bases from V and 0 bases from J; junction bases left unmatched: 8. Germline CDR1 MRHNA, CDR2 SNTAGT. The CDR3 covers 18 residues. Amplification yielded TCR beta CDR3 regions, with RNA transcripts as the source. Carried out on the TCR CDR3, a first-round RT-PCR used the HTBI primer set. TCRdb used MiXCR to reprocess the multiplex PCR reads, holding one entry per CDR3 protein. The sample yields approximately 350,000 distinct CDR3 sequences, over 12% seen once. V gene TRBV6-4 combines with J gene TRBJ1-5, with 11 positions matching TRBD1. The clonotype was recovered from a woman aged 60 to 75 with Graves' ophthalmopathy. Sequencing was done on a sample of blood. The CDR3 protein is CASSVRDRGFNSNQPQHF. For the CDR3, the DNA is TGTGCCAGCAGTGTGCGGGACAGGGGGTTTAATAGCAATCAGCCCCAGCATTTT.